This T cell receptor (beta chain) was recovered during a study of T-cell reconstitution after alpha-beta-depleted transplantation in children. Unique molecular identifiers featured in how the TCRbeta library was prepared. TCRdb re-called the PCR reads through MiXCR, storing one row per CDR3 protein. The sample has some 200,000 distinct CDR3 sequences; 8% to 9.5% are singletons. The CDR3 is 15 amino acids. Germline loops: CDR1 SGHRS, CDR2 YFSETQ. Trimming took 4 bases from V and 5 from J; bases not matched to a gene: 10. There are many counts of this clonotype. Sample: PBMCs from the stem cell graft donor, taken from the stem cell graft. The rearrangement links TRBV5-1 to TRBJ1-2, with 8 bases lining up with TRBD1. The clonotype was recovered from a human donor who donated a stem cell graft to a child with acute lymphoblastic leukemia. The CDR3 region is CASSPGQGSGYGYTF. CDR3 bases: TGCGCCAGCAGCCCCGGACAGGGAAGCGGATATGGCTACACCTTC.